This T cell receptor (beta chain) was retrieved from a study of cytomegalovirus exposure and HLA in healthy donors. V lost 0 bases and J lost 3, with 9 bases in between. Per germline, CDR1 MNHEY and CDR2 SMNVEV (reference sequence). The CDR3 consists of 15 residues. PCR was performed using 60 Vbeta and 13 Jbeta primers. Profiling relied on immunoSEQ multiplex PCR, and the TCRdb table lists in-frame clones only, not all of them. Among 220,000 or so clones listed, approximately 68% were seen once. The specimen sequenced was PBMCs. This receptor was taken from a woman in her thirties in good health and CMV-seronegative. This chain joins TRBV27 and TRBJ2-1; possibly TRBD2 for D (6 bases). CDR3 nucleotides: TGTGCCAGCAGTTTATCAGGACTACACTACAATGAGCAGTTCTTC. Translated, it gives CASSLSGLHYNEQFF.